What follows are 26 T cell receptor beta chains derived from one specimen sequenced in a study of T cell clonotyping in hematopoietic cell transplantation. Time point defined: recipient sample about 28 days before transplant, after cytoreduction. Assay: immunoSEQ multiplex PCR; the TCRdb copy retains only in-frame clones and omits some. The sample holds about 20,000 clones, 85% to 90% seen once. The sample here was peripheral blood mononuclear cells, taken before stem cell transplant. The receptors shown here come from a man in his late teens or twenties with biphenotypic leukemia. Some clones in this sample may be carry-over from other donors' samples.

CDR3 protein: CAANPGYTF. In DNA, the CDR3 is TGTGCAGCTAATCCTGGCTACACCTTC. V usage is TRBV6-1 and J usage is TRBJ1-2, with D unclear. Germline V gene lookup returns CDR1 MNHNS and CDR2 SASEGT. This CDR3 has 9 residues.

The chain joins TRBV29-1 to TRBJ1-2; D possibly corresponds to TRBD1 (6 bases). The CDR3 sequence is 13 residues long. V was cut by 2 bases and J by 6 bases, with 13 bases left in between. Germline V lookup: CDR1 SQVTM, CDR2 ANQGSEA. CDR3 nucleotides: TGCAGCGTTGAAATAGGGTCAGGGGATGGCTACACCTTC. This codes for CSVEIGSGDGYTF.

This chain uses TRBV15 with TRBJ1-5; D is unresolved. Germline V lookup: CDR1 LNHNV, CDR2 YYDKDF (reference sequence). There are 15 residues in the CDR3. The ends were cut back, 0 bases at V and 6 bases at J, with 12 bases in the middle. The CDR3 nucleotides read TGTGCCACCAGCAGAGATCTCGGGGTTGGTCAGCCCCAGCATTTT. Its translation: CATSRDLGVGQPQHF.

This chain joins TRBV25-1 and TRBJ2-2; TRBD2 matches at 7 bases. V gave up 7 bases and J gave up 6 bases; unmatched junction bases: 11. This CDR3 has 15 residues. The germline V gene encodes CDR1 MGHDK and CDR2 SYGVNS. The CDR3 is CASTGPGGSAGELFF. In DNA form, the CDR3 reads TGTGCCAGCACGGGACCGGGGGGTTCCGCCGGGGAGCTGTTTTTT.

In its sample, this clone was seen once. J is TRBJ1-1 and V is TRBV4-1, with D uncertain. CDR1 and CDR2 from the germline V gene are MGHRA and YSYEKL. There are 15 residues in the CDR3. The V gene lost 2 bases and the J gene lost 1 base, with 11 bases spanning the gap. CDR3 amino acids: CASSQHWAGNTEAFF. CDR3 nucleotide sequence: TGCGCCAGCAGCCAACATTGGGCAGGGAACACTGAAGCTTTCTTT.

V gene TRBV6-5 combines with J gene TRBJ2-5; no definite D call. Trimming shortened V by 5 bases and J by 1 base, and 14 bases separated the two germline ends. The CDR3 has 15 amino acids. The germline CDR1 and CDR2 sequences are MNHEY and SVGAGI. The chain's CDR3 is CASSPTPPGQETQYF. CDR3 nucleotide sequence: TGTGCCAGCAGTCCGACTCCCCCAGGCCAAGAGACCCAGTACTTC.

The chain couples TRBV11-3 to TRBJ1-4, with D possibly matching TRBD1 (6 bases). The CDR3 covers 12 residues. V was pared by 6 bases and J by 6 bases, with 8 bases between. The germline CDR1 and CDR2 sequences are SGHNT and YENEEA. The CDR3 DNA sequence: TGTGCCAGCAGTCGGACAGATGAAAAACTGTTTTTT. Amino acids: CASSRTDEKLFF. Full variable domain (missing parts from reference TRBV11-3 and TRBJ1-4): EAGVVQSPRYKIIEKKQPVAFWCNPISGHNTLYWYLQNLGQGPELLIRYENEEAVDDSQLPKDRFSAERLKGVDSTLKIQPAELGDSAVYLCASSRTDEKLFFGSGTQLSVL.

V is TRBV30 and J is TRBJ1-2; D not resolved. Germline CDR1 GTSNPN, CDR2 SVGIG (reference sequence). The CDR3 contains 12 residues. V lost 4 bases and J 1 base, leaving 7 bases between the germline ends. The CDR3 loop is CAWTRYNYGYTF. CDR3 coding DNA: TGTGCCTGGACACGCTATAACTATGGCTACACCTTC.

The genes are TRBV10-1 and TRBJ1-1, with D perhaps matching TRBD1 (5 bases). Germline V gene lookup returns CDR1 WNHNN and CDR2 SYGVQD (reference sequence). Trimming stripped 2 bases from V and 1 base from J, with 11 bases between. The length of the CDR3 is 15 residues. CDR3 bases: TGCGCCAGCAGTGAGGCTAGACAGCCGAACACTGAAGCTTTCTTT. Translating gives CASSEARQPNTEAFF.

This sequence joins TRBV11-2 and TRBJ2-5; weak D call: TRBD1 (6 bases). Per germline, CDR1 SGHAT and CDR2 FQNNGV. The germline V and J ends were trimmed by 3 bases and 3 bases, with 11 bases remaining between them. This CDR3 has 14 residues. This CDR3 reads CASSLQHREETQYF. CDR3 nucleotide sequence: TGTGCCAGCAGCTTGCAACACAGGGAAGAGACCCAGTACTTC.

The V call is TRBV6-5, the J call TRBJ1-4, with D uncertain. This CDR3 spans 16 amino acids. Germline CDR1 and CDR2: MNHEY and SVGAGI. Trimming removed 1 base at V and 4 bases at J, with 13 bases between. CDR3 sequence reads: CASSYYLSLNNEKLFF. The CDR3 DNA follows: TGTGCCAGCAGTTACTACCTCAGCCTAAATAATGAAAAACTGTTTTTT.

The rearrangement links TRBV18 to TRBJ2-7; unclear D gene. Germline V CDR1 and CDR2: KGHSH, LQKENI. The CDR3 length is 14 residues. V gave up 2 bases and J gave up 0 bases, with 8 bases separating them. This chain's CDR3 is CASSPFQDSYEQYF. The DNA of the CDR3 is TGTGCCAGCTCACCATTTCAGGACTCCTACGAGCAGTACTTC.

V gene TRBV30 combines with J gene TRBJ2-2; TRBD2 matches 9 bases. The ends lost 3 bases at V and 6 bases at J; junction bases unmatched: 5. In germline, CDR1 is GTSNPN, CDR2 SVGIG (reference sequence). The CDR3 spans 14 residues. DNA for the CDR3: TGTGCCTGGAGCGGGACTAGCATATCCGGGGAGCTGTTTTTT. This encodes CAWSGTSISGELFF.

The gene calls are TRBV9 and TRBJ2-7; D call uncertain. The V end was cut by 0 bases, the J end by 0 bases, with 7 bases between. The CDR3 totals 14 residues. The germline CDR1 and CDR2 sequences are SGDLS and YYNGEE. CDR3 residues: CASSVGPSSYEQYF. For the CDR3, the DNA is TGTGCCAGCAGCGTAGGTCCCAGCTCCTACGAGCAGTACTTC.

The rearrangement uses TRBV27 and TRBJ1-2; possibly TRBD1 for D (6 bases). The V end was cut by 3 bases, the J end by 4 bases, with 15 bases between. The germline CDR1 and CDR2 sequences are MNHEY and SMNVEV (reference sequence). This CDR3 region has 15 residues. The CDR3 region is CASSLFGGRTYGYTF. The CDR3 bases are TGTGCCAGCAGTTTGTTTGGGGGGCGAACCTATGGCTACACCTTC.

The genes are TRBV4-2 and TRBJ2-5, with no clear D. Germline V gene lookup returns CDR1 LGHNA and CDR2 YNFKEQ. The CDR3 covers 16 residues. With 0 bases removed from V and 1 base from J, the gap between germline ends came to 12 bases. The CDR3 DNA sequence: TGTGCCAGCAGCCAAGAAGTACGGAACGGCCAAGAGACCCAGTACTTC. This codes for CASSQEVRNGQETQYF.

CDR3 loop: CASSGTTSGRRDEQFF. The CDR3 DNA is TGTGCCAGCAGTGGAACGACTAGCGGGAGGCGCGATGAGCAGTTCTTC. The J gene is TRBJ2-1, the V gene TRBV6-1; 13 bases are shared with TRBD2. CDR1 and CDR2 (germline): MNHNS, SASEGT. V lost 4 bases and J lost 8; bases outside the gene matches: 8. The CDR3 length is 16 residues.

This clone was detected only a few times. The chain is built from TRBV5-6 and TRBJ2-7; perhaps D is TRBD1 or TRBD2 (7 bases each). The germline V gene has CDR1 SGHDT and CDR2 YYEEEE. The CDR3 is 14 residues long. V lost 3 bases and J 2 bases, leaving 12 bases between the germline ends. In nucleotides, the CDR3 is TGTGCCAGCAGCTCCGCAGGGGGGGCCTACGAGCAGTACTTC. Protein: CASSSAGGAYEQYF.

A single count supports this clone. The CDR3 is CASSEGGGQRGYTF. DNA for the CDR3: TGTGCCAGCAGTGAAGGCGGTGGGCAACGTGGCTACACCTTC. This chain joins TRBV6-1 and TRBJ1-2; D unresolved. Trimming removed 1 base from V and 7 bases from J, with 13 bases in between. The CDR3 has 14 residues. Per germline, CDR1 MNHNS and CDR2 SASEGT.

This clone showed up just a few times. The rearrangement joins TRBV19 to TRBJ2-7; a possible D gene is TRBD2 (6 bases). Germline CDR1 reads LNHDA; CDR2 reads SQIVND (reference sequence). The ends were cut back, 6 bases at V and 0 bases at J, with 12 bases in the middle. This CDR3 contains 14 residues. CDR3 coding DNA: TGTGCCAGTAGGGCGGGACTTTTCTCCTACGAGCAGTACTTC. This translates into CASRAGLFSYEQYF.

This chain uses TRBV25-1 with TRBJ1-2; a possible D gene is TRBD1 (6 bases). Germline CDR1 and CDR2: MGHDK and SYGVNS. Trimming took off 1 base at V and 3 bases at J, with 12 bases between the two ends. CDR3 length: 15 residues. The CDR3 DNA follows: TGTGCCAGCAGTGAATTCACAGGGAACCACTATGGCTACACCTTC. It encodes CASSEFTGNHYGYTF.

CDR3 sequence: CSVEEGSETQYF. The CDR3 DNA reads as TGCAGCGTTGAGGAGGGGAGCGAGACCCAGTACTTC. The chain employs TRBV29-1 and TRBJ2-5; a weak D match, TRBD2 (6 bases). CDR1 SQVTM and CDR2 ANQGSEA come from the germline V gene. V was trimmed by 3 bases and J by 5 bases, leaving 10 bases between them. This CDR3 contains 12 residues.

The chain has TRBV6-5 and TRBJ1-4; 9 bases line up with TRBD1. CDR1 MNHEY and CDR2 SVGAGI come from the germline V gene. Trimming at V came to 2 bases and at J to 7 bases, leaving 8 bases not matched to a gene. The CDR3 consists of 16 residues. This CDR3 is CASSYSFGTGSEKLFF. The CDR3 DNA follows: TGTGCCAGCAGTTACAGTTTTGGGACAGGGAGTGAAAAACTGTTTTTT.

The gene calls are TRBV27 and TRBJ1-4; the match to TRBD1 covers 11 bases. CDR3 length: 14 amino acids. The trim removed 5 bases at V and 5 bases at J, leaving 1 base unmatched. The V gene's germline CDR1 is MNHEY and CDR2 SMNVEV (reference sequence). The CDR3 loop is CASSRDRGNEKLFF. CDR3 nucleotides: TGTGCCAGCAGTCGGGACAGGGGGAATGAAAAACTGTTTTTT.

The rearrangement joins TRBV27 to TRBJ1-2; weak D call: TRBD1 (5 bases). The germline CDR1 and CDR2 sequences are MNHEY and SMNVEV (reference sequence). The CDR3 has 14 amino acids. V was pared by 6 bases and J by 2 bases, with 13 bases between. The chain's CDR3 is CASSYVGGNYGYTF. The CDR3 region has the DNA TGTGCCAGCAGCTACGTCGGGGGAAACTATGGCTACACCTTC.

The chain carries TRBV7-2 and TRBJ2-3; tentatively, D is TRBD1 (5 bases). Per the germline V gene, CDR1 is SGHTA and CDR2 is FQGNSA. CDR3 length: 15 residues. V was cut by 5 bases and J by 8 bases, with 20 bases left in between. The CDR3 protein is CASSLEGRSGATQYF. The CDR3 nucleotides are TGTGCCAGCAGCCTAGAAGGCCGGTCTGGGGCTACGCAGTATTTT.